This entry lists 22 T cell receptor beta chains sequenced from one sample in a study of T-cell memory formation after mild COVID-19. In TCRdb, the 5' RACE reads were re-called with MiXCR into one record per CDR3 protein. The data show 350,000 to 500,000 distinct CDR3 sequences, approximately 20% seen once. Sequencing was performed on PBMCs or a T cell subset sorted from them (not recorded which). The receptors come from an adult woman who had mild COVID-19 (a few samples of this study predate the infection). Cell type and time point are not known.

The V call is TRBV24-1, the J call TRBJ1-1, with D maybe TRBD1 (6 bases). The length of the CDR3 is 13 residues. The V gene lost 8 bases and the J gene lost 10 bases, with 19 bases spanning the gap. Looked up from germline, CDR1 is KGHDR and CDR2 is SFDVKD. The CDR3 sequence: CATTDPWGGVAFF. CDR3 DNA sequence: TGTGCCACCACCGATCCCTGGGGGGGCGTAGCTTTCTTT.

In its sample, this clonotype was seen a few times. The DNA of the CDR3 is TGTGCCAGCAGTTTTCAAGGACTAGCGGGGGGGAGAAGCTCCTACAATGAGCAGTTCTTC. The encoded protein is CASSFQGLAGGRSSYNEQFF. This chain connects TRBV6-5 to TRBJ2-1; 15 nucleotides agree with TRBD2. The CDR3 length is 20 residues. The germline CDR1 and CDR2 sequences are MNHEY and SVGAGI. Trimming removed 4 bases from V and 0 bases from J; junction bases left unmatched: 10.

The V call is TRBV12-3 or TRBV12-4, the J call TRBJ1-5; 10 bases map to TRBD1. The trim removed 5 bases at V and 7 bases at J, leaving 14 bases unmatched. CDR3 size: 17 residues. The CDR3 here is CASSPRQGAASIQPQHF. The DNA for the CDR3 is TGTGCCAGCAGTCCTAGACAGGGGGCGGCCTCAATCCAGCCCCAGCATTTT.

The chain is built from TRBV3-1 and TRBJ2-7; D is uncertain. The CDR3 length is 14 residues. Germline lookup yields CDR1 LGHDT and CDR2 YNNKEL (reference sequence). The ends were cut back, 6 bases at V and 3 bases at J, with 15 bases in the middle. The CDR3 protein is CASSPAVSYYEQYF. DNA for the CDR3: TGTGCCAGCAGTCCTGCAGTTTCATACTACGAGCAGTACTTC.

The CDR3 spells CASSLAASGGSSYEQYF. CDR3 DNA: TGTGCCAGCAGCTTAGCCGCTTCGGGCGGGAGCTCCTACGAGCAGTACTTC. The V gene is TRBV7-6, the J gene TRBJ2-7; 7 positions match TRBD2. Unmatched junction bases numbered 8, after V lost 0 bases and J lost 0 bases. Germline V gene lookup returns CDR1 SGHVS and CDR2 FNYEAQ. The CDR3 extends over 17 amino acids.

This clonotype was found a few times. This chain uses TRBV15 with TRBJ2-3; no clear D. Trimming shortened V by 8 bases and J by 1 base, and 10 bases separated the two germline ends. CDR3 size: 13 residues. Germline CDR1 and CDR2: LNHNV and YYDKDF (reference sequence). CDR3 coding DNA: TGTGCCACCTCGGAGCGACGCACAGATACGCAGTATTTT. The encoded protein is CATSERRTDTQYF.

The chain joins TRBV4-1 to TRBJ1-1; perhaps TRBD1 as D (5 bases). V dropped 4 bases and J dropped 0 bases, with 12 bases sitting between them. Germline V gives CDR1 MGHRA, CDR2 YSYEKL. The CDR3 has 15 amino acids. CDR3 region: CASSPYRTMNTEAFF. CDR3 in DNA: TGCGCCAGCAGCCCCTACAGGACTATGAACACTGAAGCTTTCTTT.

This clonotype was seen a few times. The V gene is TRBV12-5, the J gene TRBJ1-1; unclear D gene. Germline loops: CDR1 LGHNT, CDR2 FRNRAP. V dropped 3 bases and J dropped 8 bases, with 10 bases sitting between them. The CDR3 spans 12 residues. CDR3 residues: CASGFGPGEAFF. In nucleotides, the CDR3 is TGTGCTAGTGGTTTCGGACCCGGCGAAGCTTTCTTT.

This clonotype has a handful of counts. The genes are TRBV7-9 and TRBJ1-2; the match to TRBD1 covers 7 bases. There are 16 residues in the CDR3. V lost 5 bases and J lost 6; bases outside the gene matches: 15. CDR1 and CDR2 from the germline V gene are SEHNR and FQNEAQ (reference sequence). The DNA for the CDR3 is TGTGCCAGCAGCGTCACCTGGACAGGTCAGAGGAATGGCTACACCTTC. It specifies CASSVTWTGQRNGYTF.

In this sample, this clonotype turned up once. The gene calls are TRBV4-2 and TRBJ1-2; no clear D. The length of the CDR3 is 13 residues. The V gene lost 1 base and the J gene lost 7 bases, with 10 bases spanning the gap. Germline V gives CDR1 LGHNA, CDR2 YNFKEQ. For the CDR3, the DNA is TGTGCCAGCAGCCAAGGGGCAGGACGTGGCTACACCTTC. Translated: CASSQGAGRGYTF.

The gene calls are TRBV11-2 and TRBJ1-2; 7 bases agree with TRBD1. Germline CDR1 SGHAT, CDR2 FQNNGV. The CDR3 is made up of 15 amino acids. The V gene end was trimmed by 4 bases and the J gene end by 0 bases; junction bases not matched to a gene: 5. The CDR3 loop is CASSSATGTNYGYTF. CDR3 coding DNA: TGTGCCAGCAGCTCCGCGACAGGGACTAACTATGGCTACACCTTC.

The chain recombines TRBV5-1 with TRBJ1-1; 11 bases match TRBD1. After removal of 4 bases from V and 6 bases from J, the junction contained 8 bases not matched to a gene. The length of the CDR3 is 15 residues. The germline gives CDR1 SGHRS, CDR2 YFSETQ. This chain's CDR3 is CASSRWTGGEAEAFF. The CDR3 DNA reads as TGCGCCAGCAGCCGATGGACAGGGGGCGAGGCTGAAGCTTTCTTT.

The CDR3 protein is CASSYSVLAGRSYNEQFF. CDR3 in DNA: TGTGCCAGCAGTTACTCTGTTCTCGCGGGGCGCTCCTACAATGAGCAGTTCTTC. The rearrangement links TRBV6-2 or TRBV6-3 to TRBJ2-1, with TRBD2 as a possible D gene (6 bases). The CDR3 length is 18 residues. CDR1 and CDR2 (germline): MNHEY, SVGEGT. The germline V and J ends were trimmed by 0 bases and 0 bases, with 15 bases remaining between them.

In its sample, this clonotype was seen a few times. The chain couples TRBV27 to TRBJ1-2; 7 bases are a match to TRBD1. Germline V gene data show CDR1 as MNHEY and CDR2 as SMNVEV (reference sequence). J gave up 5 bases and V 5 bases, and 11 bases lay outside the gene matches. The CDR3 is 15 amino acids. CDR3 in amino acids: CASSPTLTGEYGYTF. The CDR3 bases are TGTGCCAGCAGTCCGACACTCACAGGGGAATATGGCTACACCTTC.

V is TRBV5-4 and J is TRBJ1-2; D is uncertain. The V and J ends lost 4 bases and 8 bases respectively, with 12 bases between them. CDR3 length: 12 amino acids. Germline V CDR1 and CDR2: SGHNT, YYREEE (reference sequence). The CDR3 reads CASSPGLLGYTF. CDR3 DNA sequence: TGTGCCAGCAGCCCGGGCCTGCTAGGCTACACCTTC.

CDR3 sequence (DNA): TGCGCCAGCAGCCAAGAGACCCACACCGGGGAGCTGTTTTTT. It yields the protein CASSQETHTGELFF. The chain is built from TRBV4-1 and TRBJ2-2; unclear D gene. CDR3 length: 14 amino acids. The germline V gene encodes CDR1 MGHRA and CDR2 YSYEKL. Trimming removed 0 bases at V and 3 bases at J, with 5 bases between.

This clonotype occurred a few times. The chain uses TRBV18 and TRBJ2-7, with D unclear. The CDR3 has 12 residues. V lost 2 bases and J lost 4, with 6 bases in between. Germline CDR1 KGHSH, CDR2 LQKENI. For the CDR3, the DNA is TGTGCCAGCTCACCAACAAAGTACGAGCAGTACTTC. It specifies CASSPTKYEQYF. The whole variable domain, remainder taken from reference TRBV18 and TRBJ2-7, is NAGVMQNPRHLVRRRGQEARLRCSPMKGHSHVYWYRQLPEEGLKFMVYLQKENIIDESGMPKERFSAEFPKEGPSILRIQQVVRGDSAAYFCASSPTKYEQYFGPGTRLTVT.

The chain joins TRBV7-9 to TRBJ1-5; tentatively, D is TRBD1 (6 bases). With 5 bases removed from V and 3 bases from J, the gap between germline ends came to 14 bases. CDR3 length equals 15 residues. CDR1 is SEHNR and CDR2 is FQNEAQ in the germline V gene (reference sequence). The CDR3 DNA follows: TGTGCCAGCAGCCCAACAGGGAGCCCCAATCAGCCCCAGCATTTT. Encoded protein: CASSPTGSPNQPQHF.

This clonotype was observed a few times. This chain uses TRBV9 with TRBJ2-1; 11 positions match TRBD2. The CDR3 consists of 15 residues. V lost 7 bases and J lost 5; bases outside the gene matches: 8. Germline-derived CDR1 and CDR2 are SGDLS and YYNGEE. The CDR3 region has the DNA TGTGCCAGCGGGGGGACTAGCGGACCAAACAATGAGCAGTTCTTC. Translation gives CASGGTSGPNNEQFF.

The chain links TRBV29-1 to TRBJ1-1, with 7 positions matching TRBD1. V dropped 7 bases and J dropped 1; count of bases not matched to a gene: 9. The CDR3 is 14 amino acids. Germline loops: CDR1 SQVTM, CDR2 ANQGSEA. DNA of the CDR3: TGCAGCGGCAAACCCGGGACAGAGAACACTGAAGCTTTCTTT. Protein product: CSGKPGTENTEAFF.

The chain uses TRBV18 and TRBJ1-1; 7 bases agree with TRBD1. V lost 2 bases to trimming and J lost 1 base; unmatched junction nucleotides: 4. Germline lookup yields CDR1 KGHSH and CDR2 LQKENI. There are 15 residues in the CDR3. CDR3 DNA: TGTGCCAGCTCACCATGGGGGACAGCGAACACTGAAGCTTTCTTT. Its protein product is CASSPWGTANTEAFF.

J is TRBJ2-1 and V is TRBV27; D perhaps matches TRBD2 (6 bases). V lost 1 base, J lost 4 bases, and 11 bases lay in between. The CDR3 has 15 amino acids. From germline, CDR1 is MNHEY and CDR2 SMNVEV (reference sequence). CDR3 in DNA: TGTGCCAGCAGTTTATTATGGACTACTTACAATGAGCAGTTCTTC. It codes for CASSLLWTTYNEQFF.